The 23 T cell receptor beta chains below come from one sample, sequenced in a study of shared clonotypes between healthy human individuals. Repertoires were generated with immunoSEQ multiplex PCR, while TCRdb's copy carries only in-frame clones and drops some. The sample consists of about 380,000 clones, 90% to 97% of them appearing once. The sample was memory CD8+ T cells sorted from blood. The subset is: CD45RO+ cells pooled with CCR7-negative TemRA cells. The receptors come from a man younger than 45 in good health.

The V and J genes are TRBV7-2 and TRBJ2-1; tentatively, D is TRBD2 (6 bases). V was clipped by 5 bases and J by 10 bases, with 12 bases between them. The CDR3 extends over 12 amino acids. CDR1 and CDR2 from the germline V gene are SGHTA and FQGNSA. CDR3 in DNA: TGTGCCAGCAGCGCCATCGGACTAGAGCAGTTCTTC. Its translation: CASSAIGLEQFF.

This rearrangement joins TRBV10-3 to TRBJ1-4; 7 bases match TRBD1. The CDR3 contains 13 residues. CDR1 and CDR2 (germline): ENHRY, SYGVKD. The V and J ends lost 11 bases and 3 bases, in that order; junction bases with no gene match: 6. The CDR3 DNA reads as TGTGCCGTCGGACAGGTACCTAATGAAAAACTGTTTTTT. Amino acids: CAVGQVPNEKLFF.

The J gene is TRBJ1-2, the V gene TRBV19; 8 bases map to TRBD1. This CDR3 has 14 amino acids. V dropped 3 bases and J dropped 10; count of bases not matched to a gene: 10. CDR1 and CDR2 from the germline V gene are LNHDA and SQIVND (reference sequence). The CDR3 nucleotides are TGTGCCAGTAGTATTGAGACAGGGGTTATCCCCTACACCTTC. Amino acids: CASSIETGVIPYTF.

V is TRBV9 and J is TRBJ1-3; no clear D gene. CDR1 SGDLS and CDR2 YYNGEE come from the germline V gene. CDR3 length: 13 residues. The V end was cut by 4 bases, the J end by 0 bases, with 5 bases between. CDR3 DNA sequence: TGTGCCAGCAGCCCTCTCTCTGGAAACACCATATATTTT. Translating it yields CASSPLSGNTIYF.

This chain connects TRBV28 to TRBJ2-5; D ambiguous. This CDR3 spans 14 amino acids. V was pared by 1 base and J by 1 base, with 7 bases between. The V gene's germline CDR1 is MDHEN and CDR2 SYDVKM. The CDR3 protein is CASSLLGPQETQYF. The CDR3 DNA reads as TGTGCCAGCAGTTTATTAGGACCCCAAGAGACCCAGTACTTC.

The chain recombines TRBV6-1 with TRBJ1-3; D is undetermined. Looked up from germline, CDR1 is MNHNS and CDR2 is SASEGT. V dropped 4 bases and J dropped 0 bases, with 13 bases sitting between them. The CDR3 extends over 16 amino acids. CDR3 DNA sequence: TGTGCCAGCAGTGCTATTCCGGCGGGCTCTGGAAACACCATATATTTT. It yields the protein CASSAIPAGSGNTIYF.

V usage is TRBV19 and J usage is TRBJ2-7; D uncertain. The germline gives CDR1 LNHDA, CDR2 SQIVND (reference sequence). V lost 11 bases, J lost 4 bases, and 6 bases lay in between. The CDR3 length is 9 residues. For the CDR3, the DNA is TGTGCCGGCCCATACGAGCAGTACTTC. Amino acids: CAGPYEQYF.

This sequence joins TRBV5-1 and TRBJ2-1; D may be TRBD1 (6 bases). V shed 4 bases and J shed 9 bases, with 17 bases lying between them. The CDR3 is made up of 14 amino acids. Germline CDR1 reads SGHRS; CDR2 reads YFSETQ. The CDR3 nucleotides are TGCGCCAGCAGCGGAATACAGGGTTCAAGTGAGCAGTTCTTC. Encoded protein: CASSGIQGSSEQFF.

The CDR3 reads CASSLGLQAYEQYF. The CDR3 nucleotides read TGCGCCAGCAGCTTGGGACTCCAGGCCTACGAGCAGTACTTC. V is TRBV5-1 and J is TRBJ2-7; no definite D call. Germline lookup yields CDR1 SGHRS and CDR2 YFSETQ. V lost 0 bases and J lost 2, with 9 bases in between. This CDR3 contains 14 residues. Drawing the rest from reference TRBV5-1 and TRBJ2-7, the complete variable domain is KAGVTQTPRYLIKTRGQQVTLSCSPISGHRSVSWYQQTPGQGLQFLFEYFSETQRNKGNFPGRFSGRQFSNSRSEMNVSTLELGDSALYLCASSLGLQAYEQYFGPGTRLTVT.

CDR3 amino acids: CASRGVGGIYNEQFF. CDR3 DNA: TGCGCCAGCCGGGGGGTTGGCGGAATTTACAATGAGCAGTTCTTC. V usage is TRBV4-1 and J usage is TRBJ2-1; 7 bases line up with TRBD2. This CDR3 spans 15 amino acids. The V segment lost 8 bases and the J segment 4 bases; nucleotides outside the gene matches: 11. Germline V gene sequence: CDR1 MGHRA, CDR2 YSYEKL.

The chain combines TRBV5-1 with TRBJ2-7; TRBD2 agrees at 8 bases. The CDR3 is 15 amino acids. Germline CDR1 is SGHRS and CDR2 is YFSETQ. Unmatched junction bases numbered 9, after V lost 4 bases and J lost 3 bases. CDR3 DNA sequence: TGCGCCAGCAGCACAGAAGTAGCGGGAAGCTACGAGCAGTACTTC. It translates to CASSTEVAGSYEQYF.

CDR3 sequence reads: CASGTGGTDTQYF. The CDR3, as DNA: TGTGCCAGCGGTACGGGGGGCACAGATACGCAGTATTTT. The genes are TRBV7-2 and TRBJ2-3, with D maybe TRBD2 (6 bases). The CDR3 contains 13 residues. With 8 bases removed from V and 1 base from J, the gap between germline ends came to 10 bases. Germline V gives CDR1 SGHTA, CDR2 FQGNSA.

This rearrangement joins TRBV7-9 to TRBJ2-2; no reliable D call. Trimming took off 4 bases at V and 6 bases at J, with 6 bases between the two ends. Germline CDR1 and CDR2: SEHNR and FQNEAQ (reference sequence). The CDR3 runs 12 residues. This CDR3 reads CASSSRPGELFF. The CDR3 coding sequence is TGTGCCAGCAGCTCCAGGCCCGGGGAGCTGTTTTTT. Full variable domain (remainder filled in from reference TRBV7-9 and TRBJ2-2): DTGVSQNPRHKITKRGQNVTFRCDPISEHNRLYWYRQTLGQGPEFLTYFQNEAQLEKSRLLSDRFSAERPKGSFSTLEIQRTEQGDSAMYLCASSSRPGELFFGEGSRLTVL.

The J gene is TRBJ2-7, the V gene TRBV28, with TRBD2 matching over 13 bases. The germline CDR1 and CDR2 sequences are MDHEN and SYDVKM. V shed 4 bases and J 0 bases; nucleotides not matched to a gene: 15. This CDR3 is built from 20 residues. CDR3 DNA sequence: TGTGCCAGCAGTTCTCCTCCGGGACAGGGGACTAGCGGGATCTCCTACGAGCAGTACTTC. It specifies CASSSPPGQGTSGISYEQYF.

This rearrangement joins TRBV13 to TRBJ2-2, with TRBD2 matching 9 bases. Germline CDR1 reads PRHDT; CDR2 reads FYEKMQ (reference sequence). CDR3 length equals 16 residues. V lost 2 bases and J lost 4; bases outside the gene matches: 5. The CDR3 reads CASSLRASGTTGELFF. In DNA form, the CDR3 reads TGTGCCAGCAGCTTACGGGCTAGCGGGACCACCGGGGAGCTGTTTTTT.

The V and J genes are TRBV20-1 and TRBJ1-1; 9 bases line up with TRBD1. Unmatched junction bases numbered 4, after V lost 6 bases and J lost 11 bases. This CDR3 is 10 amino acids long. Looked up from germline, CDR1 is DFQATT and CDR2 is SNEGSKA (reference sequence). CDR3 region: CSASGTGAFF. The CDR3 nucleotides read TGCAGTGCCTCCGGGACAGGGGCTTTCTTT.

J is TRBJ2-1 and V is TRBV5-4; 9 bases agree with TRBD1. Trimming took 5 bases from V and 3 from J; bases not matched to a gene: 9. Germline V gene lookup returns CDR1 SGHNT and CDR2 YYREEE (reference sequence). CDR3 length: 16 residues. CDR3 residues: CASSPGQGLIYNEQFF. DNA of the CDR3: TGTGCCAGCAGTCCTGGACAGGGGCTTATCTACAATGAGCAGTTCTTC.

The table lists this clone with a count of one. The genes are TRBV27 and TRBJ1-2; 10 nucleotides line up with TRBD1. The CDR3 spans 11 residues. The germline V gene encodes CDR1 MNHEY and CDR2 SMNVEV (reference sequence). After removal of 8 bases from V and 7 bases from J, the junction contained 1 base not matched to a gene. In DNA form, the CDR3 reads TGTGCCAGCGGGACAGGGGTTGGCTACACCTTC. This encodes CASGTGVGYTF.

The J gene is TRBJ2-7, the V gene TRBV7-9; D may be TRBD1 (6 bases). This CDR3 contains 15 residues. Germline CDR1 SEHNR, CDR2 FQNEAQ (reference sequence). Trimming stripped 2 bases from V and 5 bases from J, with 16 bases between. The CDR3 is CASSLSLQGNHEQYF. Here the CDR3 DNA reads TGTGCCAGCAGCTTATCCCTTCAGGGGAACCACGAGCAGTACTTC.

V is TRBV2 and J is TRBJ2-2; TRBD1 or TRBD2 may be the D gene (5 bases each). The CDR3 covers 15 residues. V shed 7 bases and J shed 4 bases, with 16 bases lying between them. CDR1 and CDR2 from the germline V gene are SNHLY and FYNNEI. As DNA, the CDR3 is TGTGCCAGCAAAAAAGGGGAGAGGGTCACCGGGGAGCTGTTTTTT. Protein product: CASKKGERVTGELFF.

A note on this clone: Relative to the germline gene, one junction end is altered; a read error may explain this. The rearrangement uses TRBV7-7 and TRBJ2-1; weak D call: TRBD1 (5 bases). Looked up from germline, CDR1 is SSHAT and CDR2 is FNYEAQ (reference sequence). CDR3 size: 13 residues. CDR3: CASSFRQYNEQFF. The CDR3 nucleotides read TGTGCTAGCAGCTTCCGACAGTACAATGAGCAGTTCTTC. The full variable domain, its missing parts supplied by reference TRBV7-7 and TRBJ2-1, is GAGVSQSPRYKVTKRGQDVTLRCDPISSHATLYWYQQALGQGPEFLTYFNYEAQPDKSGLPSDRFSAERPEGSISTLTIQRTEQRDSAMYRCASSFRQYNEQFFGPGTRLTVL.

This chain uses TRBV7-2 with TRBJ2-5; 11 bases agree with TRBD2. V gave up 5 bases and J gave up 4 bases; unmatched junction bases: 6. The CDR3 is 15 residues long. The germline V gene has CDR1 SGHTA and CDR2 FQGNSA. The CDR3 loop reads CASSHSGRAGETQYF. The CDR3 DNA sequence: TGTGCCAGCAGCCATAGCGGGAGGGCGGGAGAGACCCAGTACTTC. The whole variable domain, remainder taken from reference TRBV7-2 and TRBJ2-5, is GAGVSQSPSNKVTEKGKDVELRCDPISGHTALYWYRQSLGQGLEFLIYFQGNSAPDKSGLPSDRFSAERTGGSVSTLTIQRTQQEDSAVYLCASSHSGRAGETQYFGPGTRLLVL.

This chain connects TRBV5-1 to TRBJ2-3, with 13 bases fitting TRBD2. With 4 bases clipped from V and 5 bases from J, the junction kept 4 bases outside the gene matches. The V gene's germline CDR1 is SGHRS and CDR2 YFSETQ. The length of the CDR3 is 15 residues. The CDR3 protein is CASSRRLAGGDTQYF. The CDR3 coding sequence is TGCGCCAGCAGCCGGCGACTAGCGGGAGGAGATACGCAGTATTTT.